This T cell receptor (beta chain) came from a study of blood T cells in healthy people across ages. Caucasian, healthy and from Russia, the donors were aged between about 6 and 90. Primers used in a second PCR of about 7 to 11 cycles were a sample-barcoded 5' primer and a J-beta primer mix. TCRdb itself ran the 5' RACE reads through MiXCR, one entry per CDR3 protein. The sample holds approximately 800,000 distinct CDR3 sequences, about 46% seen once. This clonotype was seen only a few times. The V segment lost 6 bases and the J segment 8 bases; nucleotides outside the gene matches: 8. The CDR3 is 13 amino acids. Germline-derived CDR1 and CDR2 are SGDLS and YYNGEE.

The clonotype originates from a man older than 75 in good health. Material: blood. The chain couples TRBV9 to TRBJ1-2; 9 bases are a match to TRBD1. The CDR3 region has the DNA TGTGCCAGCACAAGGGACAGGGTTAACGGCTACACCTTC. Translation: CASTRDRVNGYTF.